The source of this T cell receptor (beta chain) is a study of a mutant IDH1 vaccine in newly diagnosed glioma. Study details: The treated population exhibited a male proportion of roughly 62%, a female proportion of about 38%, and a mean age of roughly 41 years.

As for time point: baseline, week 1 (first vaccination visit). Described treatment: pre-vaccination baseline after standard-of-care therapy. Clones were sequenced by immunoSEQ multiplex PCR, and TCRdb holds only the in-frame ones, with some missing. This table has 75,000 to 100,000 clones, about four fifths appearing once. This CDR3 region has 15 residues. CDR1 LNHDA and CDR2 SQIVND come from the germline V gene (reference sequence). V dropped 7 bases and J dropped 5; count of bases not matched to a gene: 10. The sequence was obtained from a man aged 35 to 55 with glioma. Some clones in this sample may be carry-over from other donors' samples. The sample was PBMCs, taken from a glioma patient treated with radiotherapy, temozolomide or both. This chain connects TRBV19 to TRBJ1-5; 8 bases map to TRBD1. The CDR3 sequence: CASKDRGHADQPQHF. The CDR3 nucleotides are TGTGCCAGTAAAGACAGGGGCCATGCCGATCAGCCCCAGCATTTT.